The 3 T cell receptor beta chains given below trace back to one sample, sequenced in a study of shared clonotypes between healthy human individuals. Data came from immunoSEQ multiplex PCR; TCRdb stores just in-frame clones and leaves some out. In the table there are around 1.9 million clones, just over 90% of which are singletons. Naive CD8 isolation took CD45RO-negative cells positively selected for CCR7 and excluded terminally differentiated effector memory CD45RA+ cells. The specimen sequenced was naive CD8+ T cells from PBMCs. The source is a man between 18 and 35 years old in good health. Some clones in this sample may be carry-over from other donors' samples.

The chain carries TRBV4-1 and TRBJ2-1; D gene uncertain. Germline values: CDR1 MGHRA, CDR2 YSYEKL. Trimming left V 1 base short and J 7 bases short, with 8 bases between. The CDR3 runs 13 residues. The DNA of the CDR3 is TGCGCCAGCAGCCAAGTTTGGGATAATGAGCAGTTCTTC. Residues: CASSQVWDNEQFF.

The chain carries TRBV2 and TRBJ2-5; D is tentatively TRBD1 or TRBD2 (5 bases each). The CDR3 is made up of 13 amino acids. The V and J ends lost 11 bases and 0 bases respectively, with 13 bases between them. Germline CDR1 and CDR2: SNHLY and FYNNEI. CDR3 protein: CAGSRDDQETQYF. As DNA, the CDR3 is TGTGCCGGAAGCCGGGACGACCAAGAGACCCAGTACTTC.

V gene TRBV5-1 combines with J gene TRBJ1-2; D is undetermined. The CDR3 length is 12 residues. Trimming cost V 0 bases and J 3 bases, with 3 bases left between them. The germline gives CDR1 SGHRS, CDR2 YFSETQ. In nucleotides, the CDR3 is TGCGCCAGCAGCTTGGAGGACTATGGCTACACCTTC. It encodes CASSLEDYGYTF.